This T cell receptor beta chain was sequenced during a study of OX40 agonist ivuxolimab in advanced cancers. About the research overall: Having had anti-PD-1, anti-PD-L1 or anti-CTLA-4 therapy before was allowed, and about 42% had some.

This CDR3 comprises 16 residues. Germline loops: CDR1 SGHDT, CDR2 YYEEEE. V gave up 1 base and J gave up 3 bases; unmatched junction bases: 4. Remarks on this clone: Antigen unknown.

Autoimmune disease history or systemic immunosuppression disqualified patients. Produced via immunoSEQ multiplex PCR; TCRdb's table is partial and in-frame only. The sample includes roughly 100,000 clones, about 90% of them seen just once. Findings and caveats of the study: The work left the antigen specificity of expanded peripheral T cells undetermined. Normalized expansion of T-cell clones was also low for some nonresponders.

The chain couples TRBV5-6 to TRBJ2-3; 11 bases line up with TRBD1. The receptor was isolated from an adult with an advanced solid tumor such as melanoma, head and neck, liver or kidney cancer. This sample comprised CD4+ or CD8+ T cells sorted from blood, obtained in a trial of the OX40 agonist ivuxolimab. CDR3 in amino acids: CASSLRTGGRTDTQYF. DNA for the CDR3: TGTGCCAGCAGCTTGAGGACAGGGGGCCGGACAGATACGCAGTATTTT.